Below, 3 T cell receptor beta chains from the same sample are listed, as sequenced in a study of T cell repertoires in cytomegalovirus infection. MiXCR was run by TCRdb on the reads, yielding one entry per CDR3 protein. Of around 530,000 distinct CDR3 sequences listed, 26% are singletons. Sequencing was carried out using PBMCs. These receptors all stem from a human donor in good health (CMV status not recorded). Some clones in this sample may be carry-over from other donors' samples.

There are a few counts of this clonotype. The chain couples TRBV6-1 to TRBJ2-1; D not resolved. Trimming stripped 3 bases from V and 13 bases from J, with 4 bases between. The CDR3 spans 9 residues. The germline V gene has CDR1 MNHNS and CDR2 SASEGT. CDR3 loop: CASSDVQFF. CDR3 bases: TGTGCCAGCAGTGACGTACAGTTCTTC.

This sequence joins TRBV27 and TRBJ2-7; D possibly corresponds to TRBD1 (6 bases). CDR3 size: 14 residues. Deletions cut 3 bases from V and 1 base from J, with 10 bases between. CDR1 is MNHEY, CDR2 SMNVEV, per germline (reference sequence). This CDR3 is CASSFRDTSYEQYF. The CDR3 nucleotides are TGTGCCAGCAGTTTCCGGGACACGTCCTACGAGCAGTACTTC.

The rearrangement joins TRBV7-9 to TRBJ2-7; 11 bases match TRBD1. J lost 4 bases, V lost 7 bases, and 3 bases had no gene match. Germline V gene lookup returns CDR1 SEHNR and CDR2 FQNEAQ (reference sequence). This CDR3 comprises 13 residues. The CDR3 protein is CASIGQGAYEQYF. The CDR3 nucleotides read TGTGCCAGCATCGGACAGGGGGCTTACGAGCAGTACTTC.